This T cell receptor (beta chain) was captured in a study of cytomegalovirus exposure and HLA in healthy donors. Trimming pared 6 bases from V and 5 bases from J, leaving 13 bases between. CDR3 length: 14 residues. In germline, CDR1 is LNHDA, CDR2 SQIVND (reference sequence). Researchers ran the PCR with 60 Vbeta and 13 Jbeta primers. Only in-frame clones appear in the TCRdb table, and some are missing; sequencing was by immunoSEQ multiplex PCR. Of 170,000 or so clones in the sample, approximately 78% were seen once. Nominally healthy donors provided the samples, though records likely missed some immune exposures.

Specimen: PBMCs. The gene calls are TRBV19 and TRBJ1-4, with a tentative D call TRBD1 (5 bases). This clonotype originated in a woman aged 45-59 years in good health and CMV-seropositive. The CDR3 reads CASRKGLANEKLFF. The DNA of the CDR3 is TGTGCCAGTAGAAAGGGACTCGCGAATGAAAAACTGTTTTTT.